This T cell receptor beta chain appears in the sequencing data of a study of glioma-infiltrating T cells. Study results and limitations: Non-neoplastic patients had below-expected tissue-blood divergence, while all gliomas exceeded expectation.

Using RNA template, CDR3s of TCR alpha and beta were amplified with iRepertoire arm-PCR. TCRdb processed the multiplex PCR reads anew with MiXCR; each CDR3 protein has one entry. Among 110,000 or so distinct CDR3 sequences listed, 25% to 30% were seen once. In regard to this clonotype: Its specificity is unknown.

Germline V gives CDR1 SQVTM, CDR2 ANQGSEA. CDR3 length equals 14 residues. Between the trimmed V and J ends, which lost 6 bases and 3 bases, there was a span of 15 bases. The rearrangement joins TRBV29-1 to TRBJ1-3, with D perhaps matching TRBD1 (6 bases). This sequence was found in a human donor with low-grade glioma or glioblastoma, undergoing nonglioma brain surgery, or in good health (not recorded which). Sample: glioma tissue, nonneoplastic brain tissue, or PBMCs (not recorded which). The CDR3 nucleotides are TGCAGCGTCCAGGGGAGTCTCTATGGAAACACCATATATTTT. Its protein product is CSVQGSLYGNTIYF.